This TCR beta chain was sequenced during a study of cytomegalovirus exposure and HLA in healthy donors. Trimming took off 1 base at V and 1 base at J, with 10 bases between the two ends. The germline gives CDR1 MGHDK, CDR2 SYGVNS. This CDR3 region has 16 residues. The protocol was immunoSEQ multiplex PCR, while the TCRdb copy is restricted to in-frame clones and leaves out a portion. The table shows around 170,000 clones, with 88% occurring only once. The sequence came from a man aged 18 to 29 in good health and CMV-seronegative. The sequenced material came from PBMCs. The chain links TRBV25-1 to TRBJ1-4; D unresolved. CDR3 in DNA: TGTGCCAGCAGTGAATTATCCAGTTTAACTAATGAAAAACTGTTTTTT. Its translation: CASSELSSLTNEKLFF.